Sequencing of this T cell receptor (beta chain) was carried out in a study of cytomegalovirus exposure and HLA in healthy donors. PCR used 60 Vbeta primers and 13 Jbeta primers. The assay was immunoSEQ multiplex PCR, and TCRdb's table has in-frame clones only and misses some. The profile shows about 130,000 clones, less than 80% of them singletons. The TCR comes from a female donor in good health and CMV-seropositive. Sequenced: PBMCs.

The CDR3 nucleotides read TGTGCCAGCAGTGGATCAGTTGCTAGGGGGACCACTGAAGCTTTCTTT. Residues: CASSGSVARGTTEAFF. The V and J genes are TRBV6-1 and TRBJ1-1; D possibly corresponds to TRBD1 (6 bases). The CDR3 is made up of 16 amino acids. The V end lost 4 bases, the J end lost 4 bases, and 19 bases lay between the germline ends. Germline CDR1 reads MNHNS; CDR2 reads SASEGT.